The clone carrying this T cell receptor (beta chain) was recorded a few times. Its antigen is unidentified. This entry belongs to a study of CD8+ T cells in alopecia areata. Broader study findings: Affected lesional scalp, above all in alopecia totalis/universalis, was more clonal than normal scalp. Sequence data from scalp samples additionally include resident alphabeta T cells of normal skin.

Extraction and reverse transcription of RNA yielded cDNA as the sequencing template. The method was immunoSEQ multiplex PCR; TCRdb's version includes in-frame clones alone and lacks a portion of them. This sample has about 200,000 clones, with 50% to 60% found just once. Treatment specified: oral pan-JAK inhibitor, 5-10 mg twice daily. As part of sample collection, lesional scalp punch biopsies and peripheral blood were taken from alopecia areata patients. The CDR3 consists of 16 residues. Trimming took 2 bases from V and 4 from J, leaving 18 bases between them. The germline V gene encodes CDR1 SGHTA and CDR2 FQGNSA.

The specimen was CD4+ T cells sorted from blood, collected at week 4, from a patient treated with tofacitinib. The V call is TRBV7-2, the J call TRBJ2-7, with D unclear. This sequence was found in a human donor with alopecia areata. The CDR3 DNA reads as TGTGCCAGCAGCTTAAGCGCTTTAATTCGACCTTACGAGCAGTACTTC. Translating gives CASSLSALIRPYEQYF.